This TCR beta chain comes out of a study of cytomegalovirus exposure and HLA in healthy donors. Overall study: Later analysis reported that the roughly 120 validation repertoires shared the platform of the approximately 670 first-cohort repertoires. Notes on the study in general: Across donors, most TCRs were seen rarely, yet some public ones were widespread.

Here immunoSEQ multiplex PCR was the method, and the copy in TCRdb shows in-frame clones only, minus some. The data contain 160,000 or so clones, roughly 91% of them singletons. Points on this clone: Antigen: not known.

Germline V gene sequence: CDR1 SEHNR, CDR2 FQNEAQ (reference sequence). V dropped 2 bases and J dropped 2 bases, with 6 bases sitting between them. The CDR3 totals 13 residues. The sequencing input was PBMCs. The clonotype originates from a man younger than 30 in good health and CMV-seronegative. The chain has TRBV7-9 and TRBJ1-1; no firm D call. The CDR3 coding sequence is TGTGCCAGCAGCTTACCAAGCAACACTGAAGCTTTCTTT. Amino acid sequence: CASSLPSNTEAFF.